One and the same sample provided the 2 T cell receptor beta chains below, sequenced in a study of T cell responses to AZD1222 COVID-19 vaccine. Some clones are missing from TCRdb's copy, which holds only in-frame ones; the method was immunoSEQ multiplex PCR. The sample records some 120,000 clones, more than 80% being singletons. The specimen comprised peripheral blood, sampled 28 days after the second AZD1222 dose. These TCRs come from an adult who received the AZD1222 COVID-19 vaccine.

This clone was seen a handful of times. The chain links TRBV12-3 or TRBV12-4 to TRBJ2-7; 7 bases fit TRBD2. The CDR3 sequence is 13 residues long. Unmatched junction bases numbered 0, after V lost 4 bases and J lost 0 bases. The CDR3 is CASSWTSSYEQYF. For the CDR3, the DNA is TGTGCCAGCAGTTGGACTAGCTCCTACGAGCAGTACTTC.

The chain joins TRBV6-4 to TRBJ1-1; 8 bases align to TRBD1. The CDR3 is made up of 12 amino acids. J was trimmed by 4 bases and V by 10 bases; bases with no gene match: 5. Germline CDR1 is MRHNA and CDR2 is SNTAGT. CDR3 amino acids: CATYRGSTEAFF. CDR3 nucleotides: TGTGCCACATACAGGGGGAGCACTGAAGCTTTCTTT.